The sequence of this T cell receptor beta chain was determined in a study of blood T cell repertoires in COVID-19. This CDR3 spans 20 amino acids. Germline CDR1 and CDR2: SGHVS and FQNEAQ. The V and J ends lost 2 bases and 5 bases, in that order; junction bases with no gene match: 18. As handled by the study authors: Estimation of nucleated cell counts relied on the amplification of reference gene primers. TCRdb's table, derived via immunoSEQ multiplex PCR, lists solely in-frame clones and lacks some. From that table come the V and J calls and clone size; the DNA was used to work out D and trimming. The sample gives around 99,000 clones, approximately 89% of which show up once; 5.5% to 8% is in the top ten.

Input material: peripheral blood. The receptor comes from a man aged 50-59 years with active or convalescent COVID-19. This chain uses TRBV7-8 with TRBJ2-2; 9 bases are a match to TRBD2. The DNA of the CDR3 is TGTGCCAGCAGCTTAACAGGGGCCGGCGGGAGGGCCCGTGGGACCGGGGAGCTGTTTTTT. Translated: CASSLTGAGGRARGTGELFF.